This T cell receptor beta chain was documented in a study of shared clonotypes between healthy human individuals. CDR1 and CDR2 (germline): SQVTM, ANQGSEA. CDR3 length equals 12 residues. Trimming took 3 bases from V and 3 from J, leaving 9 bases between them. In the case of this clone: Other DNA sequences in the sample encode the same CDR3.

Assay: immunoSEQ multiplex PCR; the TCRdb copy retains only in-frame clones and omits some. The sample shows over a million clones, nearly 99% of them seen only once. V and J are TRBV29-1 and TRBJ2-7; the D gene could be TRBD1 or TRBD2 (5 bases each). This clonotype originated in a man aged 30 to 39 in good health. Material: naive CD4+ T cells sorted from blood. Specified subset: CD45RA+ positively selected. The CDR3 sequence: CSVEGEGYEQYF. CDR3 nucleotides: TGCAGCGTTGAGGGGGAAGGCTACGAGCAGTACTTC.